This T cell receptor (beta chain) stems from a study of blood T cell repertoires in COVID-19. Study information: PBMCs, B-cell-depleted T cells, or T cells were the source of the cDNA or gDNA that made up the material.

The CDR3 length is 19 residues. The germline V gene has CDR1 SGHRS and CDR2 YFSETQ. V lost 0 bases to trimming and J lost 0 bases; unmatched junction nucleotides: 6. As originally analysed: Amplifying reference gene primers gave estimates of nucleated cell counts. TCRdb's table, derived via immunoSEQ multiplex PCR, lists solely in-frame clones and lacks some. The DNA was the basis for D and trimming; V, J and clone size are from that table. This table holds 95,000 to 110,000 clones, 85% to 90% found once. This clonotype originated in a human donor in a cohort sampled during active COVID-19. This chain joins TRBV5-1 and TRBJ2-1; 13 bases match TRBD2. The sample comprised peripheral blood. The CDR3 region is CASSLEARTSGSSYNEQFF. The DNA for the CDR3 is TGCGCCAGCAGCTTGGAAGCGCGGACTAGCGGGAGCTCCTACAATGAGCAGTTCTTC.